This is a list of T cell receptor beta chains from one sample in a study of OX40 agonist ivuxolimab in advanced cancers. Clones were sequenced by immunoSEQ multiplex PCR, and TCRdb holds only the in-frame ones, with some missing. The sample lists about 59,000 clones; about 80% were seen once. Sequenced material: CD4+ or CD8+ T cells sorted from blood, taken in a trial of the OX40 agonist ivuxolimab. These receptor sequences come from an adult with an advanced solid tumor such as melanoma, head and neck, liver or kidney cancer. Each CDR3 is given with its conserved first and last residue. D genes are given only for firm matches. The size field is filled for only some rows; it gives once, few, many or a size class.

D gene	clone size	V gene	J gene	CDR3 length	CDR3 protein	CDR3 DNA
.	.	TRBV2	TRBJ1-1	13	CASSDGVNTEAFF	TGTGCCAGCAGTGACGGAGTGAACACTGAAGCTTTCTTT
TRBD1	.	TRBV12-5	TRBJ2-3	15	CASGPGQPGTDTQYF	TGTGCTAGTGGTCCGGGACAGCCTGGCACAGATACGCAGTATTTT
.	few	TRBV10-1	TRBJ1-1	13	CASSEQLNTEAFF	TGCGCCAGCAGTGAACAGTTGAACACTGAAGCTTTCTTT
TRBD2	.	TRBV7-3	TRBJ2-2	16	CASSSPGRGGTGELFF	TGTGCCAGCAGCTCCCCGGGGCGGGGGGGCACCGGGGAGCTGTTTTTT
.	.	TRBV19	TRBJ1-1	17	CASSIDRFPGSDTEAFF	TGTGCCAGTAGTATAGATAGGTTCCCCGGCTCGGACACTGAAGCTTTCTTT
.	once	TRBV7-8	TRBJ1-4	17	CASSLATRNRAGEKLFF	TGTGCCAGCAGCTTAGCGACTCGGAACAGGGCGGGTGAAAAACTGTTTTTT
TRBD1	.	TRBV18	TRBJ2-7	15	CASSLDRGSVYEQYF	TGTGCCAGCTCACTAGACAGGGGAAGCGTGTACGAGCAGTACTTC
.	.	TRBV10-3	TRBJ2-7	17	CAISESLVATGLYEQYF	TGTGCCATCAGTGAGTCGTTAGTTGCTACGGGGCTTTACGAGCAGTACTTC
TRBD2	.	TRBV11-1	TRBJ2-1	17	CASSSGLLAGDYNEQFF	TGTGCCAGCAGCTCAGGCCTACTAGCGGGAGACTACAATGAGCAGTTCTTC
TRBD1	few	TRBV10-3	TRBJ2-1	14	CATFRDRGVNEQFF	TGTGCCACTTTCCGGGACAGGGGGGTAAATGAGCAGTTCTTC
.	.	TRBV9	TRBJ2-6	15	CASSVTVAGANVLTF	TGTGCCAGCAGCGTGACAGTGGCTGGGGCCAACGTCCTGACTTTC
TRBD1	few	TRBV28	TRBJ2-2	15	CASSIPGQLTGELFF	TGTGCCAGCAGCATCCCGGGACAGCTCACCGGGGAGCTGTTTTTT
TRBD1	.	TRBV15	TRBJ1-5	15	CATSREGTGGQPQHF	TGTGCCACCAGCAGAGAAGGGACAGGGGGTCAGCCCCAGCATTTT
.	once	TRBV11-3	TRBJ1-1	13	CASSLQENTEAFF	TGTGCCAGCAGCTTACAGGAGAACACTGAAGCTTTCTTT
.	few	TRBV30	TRBJ1-1	12	CAWTRGAQEAFF	TGTGCCTGGACTAGGGGGGCGCAAGAAGCTTTCTTT
.	.	TRBV30	TRBJ2-5	15	CAWAPEGAGPPSQYF	TGTGCCTGGGCCCCGGAGGGAGCGGGCCCTCCGTCCCAGTACTTC
TRBD2	.	TRBV7-2	TRBJ2-7	16	CASSRRVGGSSYEQYF	TGTGCCAGCAGCCGGAGGGTCGGGGGGAGCTCCTACGAGCAGTACTTC
TRBD1	.	TRBV5-4	TRBJ1-5	17	CASSLVRTGDSNQPQHF	TGTGCCAGCAGCTTGGTTAGGACAGGGGACAGCAATCAGCCCCAGCATTTT
.	.	TRBV29-1	TRBJ2-4	12	CSTLDWENIQYF	TGCAGCACATTGGACTGGGAAAACATTCAGTACTTC
.	.	TRBV6-1	TRBJ1-2	15	CASKKEVGLSYGYTF	TGTGCCAGCAAAAAAGAAGTGGGACTGAGCTATGGCTACACCTTC
.	few	TRBV4-1	TRBJ1-1	14	CASSQDPRGTEAFF	TGCGCCAGCAGCCAAGATCCTAGGGGAACTGAAGCTTTCTTT
TRBD1	.	TRBV5-4	TRBJ2-7	14	CASSRDRGRNEQYF	TGTGCCAGCAGCCGGGACAGGGGGCGAAACGAGCAGTACTTC
.	.	TRBV7-3	TRBJ2-2	14	CASSEGPVAGELFF	TGTGCCAGCAGCGAGGGGCCTGTGGCCGGGGAGCTGTTTTTT
TRBD1	.	TRBV5-1	TRBJ2-3	15	CASSSGQGRTDTQYF	TGCGCCAGCAGCTCTGGACAGGGGAGGACAGATACGCAGTATTTT
.	once	TRBV27	TRBJ1-4	14	CASSFGRYNEKLFF	TGTGCCAGCAGTTTCGGTCGGTATAATGAAAAACTGTTTTTT
.	.	TRBV7-2	TRBJ2-3	13	CASSLRPKDTQYF	TGTGCCAGCAGCTTACGGCCAAAAGATACGCAGTATTTT
.	few	TRBV6-1	TRBJ1-5	14	CASSERGGFQPQHF	TGTGCCAGCAGTGAACGGGGCGGGTTTCAGCCCCAGCATTTT